This TCR beta chain was recovered during a study of blood T cells in healthy people across ages. Whole-study results and caveats: The recorded TCR beta diversity per million T cells decreased in a roughly linear manner with age.

Peripheral blood from each donor was collected in a volume of approximately 9.2 milliliters. Per sample, at least 6 micrograms of total RNA were extracted. Primed by a sample-barcoded 5' primer and a J-beta primer mix, a second PCR proceeded for about 6 to 12 cycles. From the 5' RACE reads, TCRdb called clonotypes with MiXCR, one entry per CDR3 protein. The repertoire holds over 700,000 distinct CDR3 sequences, with roughly 50% as singletons. A note on this clonotype: Its antigen is undetermined.

The CDR3 sequence is 15 residues long. The germline gives CDR1 SQVTM, CDR2 ANQGSEA. V was clipped by 3 bases and J by 6 bases, with 17 bases between them. Sequencing was done on a sample of blood. The sequence came from a man of 80 years or more in good health. The chain is built from TRBV29-1 and TRBJ2-2; no clear D gene. In DNA form, the CDR3 reads TGCAGCGTTGAGTCAGGCCTCGTGGGCGCCGGGGAGCTGTTTTTT. Its translation: CSVESGLVGAGELFF.